The present TCR beta chain was sequenced within a study of type 1 and type 2 diabetes patients. In the study overall: Sequencing for the whole study yielded about 18 million paired-end reads.

PCR was run on genomic DNA. Amplification of the beta chain CDR3 used 30 forward and 13 reverse multiplex primers. TCRdb called the multiplex PCR reads again in MiXCR, with one record for every CDR3 protein. The sample has fewer than 350,000 distinct CDR3 sequences, more than 40% seen once; the top ten hold about 13%. The trim removed 3 bases at V and 4 bases at J, leaving 6 bases unmatched. CDR1 and CDR2 (germline): LNHDA, SQIVND (reference sequence). This CDR3 contains 15 residues. Anyone with other autoimmune disease or infection in the prior four weeks was excluded. Study conclusions and caveats: Type 2 diabetes and control samples shared highly correlated V and J usage, averaging about 0.97. Age and gender were not matched between study groups, possibly biasing interpretation.

This clonotype was seen more than once but under ten times. Its antigen is not identified. This receptor was obtained from a man between 18 and 35 years old with type 2 diabetes. Sequencing was performed on peripheral blood mononuclear cells (PBMCs). V is TRBV19 and J is TRBJ2-1; 7 nucleotides agree with TRBD2. DNA for the CDR3: TGTGCCAGTAGTATTCAGCTAGCGGTTTACAATGAGCAGTTCTTC. Translation: CASSIQLAVYNEQFF.